The present entry profiles one T cell receptor beta chain with its context. As yet, its antigen is unknown. Germline V gene sequence: CDR1 MNHEY, CDR2 SMNVEV (reference sequence). The CDR3 has 13 amino acids. Trimming left V 5 bases short and J 7 bases short, with 12 bases between. These data come from a study of identical twins. General study findings and limits: Beta out-of-frame sequences showed weaker excess twin sharing. There were fewer insertions in abundant cord blood beta clonotypes, but memory repertoires showed no such pattern. Analyses of zero insertions could be partly confounded by invariant MAIT and iNKT cells.

Healthy Caucasians were all of the donors. TCRdb reprocessed the 5' RACE reads with MiXCR, giving one entry per CDR3 protein. The sample shows roughly 1,500,000 distinct CDR3 sequences, about 32% of them seen only once. This chain links TRBV27 with TRBJ2-4, with D possibly TRBD1 on 6 matching bases. The sequence was obtained from a newborn girl in good health. Material: cord blood. CDR3: CASSRRTANIQYF. DNA for the CDR3: TGTGCCAGCAGTCGACGGACAGCGAACATTCAGTACTTC.